This T cell receptor (beta chain) was documented in a study of radiation and T cells in renal cell carcinoma. The time point: blood 2 weeks post-SBRT. Treatment denoted: 15 Gy SBRT to primary tumor, nephrectomy 4 weeks later. Blood was sampled at baseline, 2 weeks and 4 weeks after SBRT. Profiling relied on immunoSEQ multiplex PCR, and the TCRdb table lists in-frame clones only, not all of them. The repertoire has about 120,000 clones, roughly four fifths of them found once; the top ten carry roughly 5.9%. The germline gives CDR1 MGHRA, CDR2 YSYEKL. CDR3 length equals 14 residues. With 4 bases removed from V and 3 bases from J, the gap between germline ends came to 9 bases.

The genes are TRBV4-1 and TRBJ2-2, with D unclear. Sequenced here: blood, sampled from a patient whose treatment included radiotherapy and nephrectomy. The receptor was isolated from a man aged 50 to 59 with renal cell carcinoma. The CDR3 here is CASSRAFHTGELFF. The CDR3 DNA sequence: TGCGCCAGCAGCCGGGCCTTTCACACCGGGGAGCTGTTTTTT.